A single T cell receptor beta chain is shown here with its context. It has no known antigen specificity. The sample holds no much larger clone one base away, and base qualities are not on file. The data originate from a study of blood T cell repertoires in COVID-19 (dated by TCRdb to 2019 to 2021). Study-wide context: Samples from collaborators originated in the United States, Italy and Spain and spanned both the acute and convalescent phases of COVID-19. The material from the prospective study consisted of cDNA or gDNA derived from T cells, B-cell-depleted T cells, or PBMCs. Deeply sampled blood TCRbeta repertoires from subjects exposed to, actively infected with, or recovered from COVID-19 were included in the dataset. The repertoires were released in a freely available public database intended as a resource for research on the immune response to SARS-CoV-2. Samples were obtained from the ongoing ImmuneRACE study (first 160 participants) and from 950 to 1,500 subjects provided by 6 global collaborators. Sample metadata almost always included a de-identified subject ID, COVID-19 status, age in years and sex. Where HLA class I and class II types were available, the types were taken from metadata supplied by the sample provider, not from assay-based typing.

Each collaborating institution followed its own protocols to collect whole blood in K2EDTA tubes. Collaborator samples were shipped for TCRbeta analysis as frozen whole blood, isolated PBMCs, or DNA extracted from either sample type. The immunoSEQ Assay, a bias-controlled multiplex PCR, was used to amplify TCRbeta CDR3 regions from genomic DNA. On the authors' methods: Nucleated cell counts per sample were estimated from amplification of reference gene primers within the assay. To quantify the absolute abundance of each unique TCRbeta CDR3 rearrangement, sequence reads were collapsed and filtered. For each sample, productive Simpson clonality was calculated by taking the square root of Simpson's diversity index across productive rearrangements. The table comes from immuneACCESS by way of TCRdb, which keeps in-frame sequences with V and J called. Part of the clones is missing from these tables; in studies checked, under half for an unresolved V gene and the rest for unknown reasons. V, J and clone size are those of that table, while D and trimming were read from the DNA. For this sample there are about 190,000 clones; around 87% appear just once. Of the sample, about 2.6% falls within the top ten clones.

Broader findings and caveats from the paper: How much clinical and demographic metadata was included differed by source and by participant, and the metadata was provided uncurated.

The source of this sequence is a man between 35 and 55 years old with active or convalescent COVID-19. The material sequenced was peripheral blood.

In nucleotides, the sequence is TGTGCCAGCAGAGGACACCGGGCTGAAGCTTTCTTT. The encoded protein is CASRGHRAEAFF. The sequence links TRBV11-2 to TRBJ1-1, with a weak D call of TRBD1 (5 bases match). The CDR3 covers 12 residues, taking in both the cysteine and the phenylalanine. The entry retains the CDR3 DNA only, 36 bases that are in frame from base 1. Relative to germline, V is 6 bases shorter and J is 6 bases shorter, with 11 bases between their ends. Via the germline V gene, CDR1 is SGHAT and CDR2 FQNNGV. The full variable domain, completed from the reference TRBV11-2 and TRBJ1-1 proteins outside the CDR3, reads EAGVAQSPRYKIIEKRQSVAFWCNPISGHATLYWYQQILGQGPKLLIQFQNNGVVDDSQLPKDRFSAERLKGVDSTLKIQPAKLEDSAVYLCASRGHRAEAFFGQGTRLTVV.